The clone carrying this T cell receptor (beta chain) came up many times. Its antigen remains unidentified. These data are taken from a study of T cells in Graves' hyperthyroidism and ophthalmopathy. Study-level findings and limits: The majority of expanded thyroid clonotypes above 0.001 also appeared in blood.

A patient was excluded if there was uncontrolled infection, other autoimmune disease, pregnancy or lactation. CDR1 and CDR2 from the germline V gene are MDHEN and SYDVKM. V gave up 3 bases and J gave up 2 bases, with 10 bases separating them. CDR3 length: 14 residues. RNA transcripts provided the source from which TCR beta CDR3 regions were amplified. The primer set for the first-round RT-PCR of the TCR CDR3 was HTBI. TCRdb called the multiplex PCR reads again in MiXCR, with one record for every CDR3 protein. The sample lists approximately 700,000 distinct CDR3 sequences; 15% to 20% were seen once. This clonotype originated in a man between 18 and 35 years old with Graves' hyperthyroidism. The source material was blood. The chain is built from TRBV28 and TRBJ2-5; unclear D gene. The CDR3 region is CASSFPAYQETQYF. As DNA, the CDR3 is TGTGCCAGCAGTTTCCCAGCTTATCAAGAGACCCAGTACTTC.